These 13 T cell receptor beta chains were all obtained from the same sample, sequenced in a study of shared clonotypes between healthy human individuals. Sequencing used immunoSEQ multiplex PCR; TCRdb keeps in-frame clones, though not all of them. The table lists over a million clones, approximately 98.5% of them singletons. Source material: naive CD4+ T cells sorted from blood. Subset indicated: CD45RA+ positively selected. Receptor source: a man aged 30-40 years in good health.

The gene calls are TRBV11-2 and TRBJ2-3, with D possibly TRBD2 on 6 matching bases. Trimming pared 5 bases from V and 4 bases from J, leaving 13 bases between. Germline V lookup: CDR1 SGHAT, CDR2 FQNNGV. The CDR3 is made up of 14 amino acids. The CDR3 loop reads CASSPREAPDTQYF. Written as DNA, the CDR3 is TGTGCCAGCAGCCCGAGGGAGGCCCCAGATACGCAGTATTTT.

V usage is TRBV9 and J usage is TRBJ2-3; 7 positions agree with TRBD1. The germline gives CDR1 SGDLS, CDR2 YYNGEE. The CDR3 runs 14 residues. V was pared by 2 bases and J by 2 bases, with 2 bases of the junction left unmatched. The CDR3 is CASSVTGNTDTQYF. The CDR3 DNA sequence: TGTGCCAGCAGCGTGACAGGGAACACAGATACGCAGTATTTT.

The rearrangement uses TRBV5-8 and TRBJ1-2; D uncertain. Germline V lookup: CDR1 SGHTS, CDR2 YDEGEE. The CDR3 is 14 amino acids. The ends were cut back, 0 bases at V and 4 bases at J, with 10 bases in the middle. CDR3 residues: CASSLAQRSYGYTF. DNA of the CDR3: TGTGCCAGCAGCTTGGCGCAGCGATCCTATGGCTACACCTTC.

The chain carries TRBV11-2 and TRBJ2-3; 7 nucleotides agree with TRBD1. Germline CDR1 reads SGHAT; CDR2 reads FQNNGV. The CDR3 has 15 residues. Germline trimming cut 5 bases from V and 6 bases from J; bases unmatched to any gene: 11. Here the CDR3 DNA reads TGTGCCAGCAGCCCACTACCCTCGACAGGGGATACGCAGTATTTT. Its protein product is CASSPLPSTGDTQYF.

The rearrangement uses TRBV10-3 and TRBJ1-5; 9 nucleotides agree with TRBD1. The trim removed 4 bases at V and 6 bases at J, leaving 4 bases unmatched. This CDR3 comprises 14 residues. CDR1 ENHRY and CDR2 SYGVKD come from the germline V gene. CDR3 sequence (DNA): TGTGCCATCAGTGCGGGGACAGGGTTTCAGCCCCAGCATTTT. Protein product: CAISAGTGFQPQHF.

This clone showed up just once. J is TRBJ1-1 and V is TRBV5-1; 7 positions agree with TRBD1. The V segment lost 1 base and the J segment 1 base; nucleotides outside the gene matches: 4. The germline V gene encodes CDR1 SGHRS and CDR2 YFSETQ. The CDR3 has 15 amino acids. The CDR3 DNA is TGCGCCAGCAGCTTGTTAGGACAGGAGAACACTGAAGCTTTCTTT. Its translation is CASSLLGQENTEAFF.

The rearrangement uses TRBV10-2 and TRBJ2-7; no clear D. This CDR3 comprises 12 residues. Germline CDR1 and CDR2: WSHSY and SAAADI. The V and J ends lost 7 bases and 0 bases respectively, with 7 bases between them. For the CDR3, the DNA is TGCGCCAGCAAAACAGACTCCTACGAGCAGTACTTC. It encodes CASKTDSYEQYF.

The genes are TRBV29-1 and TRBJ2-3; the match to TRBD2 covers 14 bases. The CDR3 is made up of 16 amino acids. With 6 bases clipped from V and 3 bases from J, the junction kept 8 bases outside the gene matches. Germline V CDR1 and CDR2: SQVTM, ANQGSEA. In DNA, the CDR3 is TGCAGCGTCGTCGGGACTAGCGGGAGTAGGACAGATACGCAGTATTTT. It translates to CSVVGTSGSRTDTQYF.

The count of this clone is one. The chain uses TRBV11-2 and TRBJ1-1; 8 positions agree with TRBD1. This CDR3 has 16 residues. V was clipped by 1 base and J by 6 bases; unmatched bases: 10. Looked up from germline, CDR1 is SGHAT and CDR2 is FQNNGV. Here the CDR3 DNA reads TGTGCCAGCAGCTTAGGTCGGACAGGGCCGAAGGCTGAAGCTTTCTTT. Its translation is CASSLGRTGPKAEAFF.

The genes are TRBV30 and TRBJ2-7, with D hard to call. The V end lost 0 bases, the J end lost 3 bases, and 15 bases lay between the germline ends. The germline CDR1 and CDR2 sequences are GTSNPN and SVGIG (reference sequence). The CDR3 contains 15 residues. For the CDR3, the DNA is TGTGCCTGGAGTGTCGGTGGGCTGTTTAACTACGAGCAGTACTTC. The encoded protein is CAWSVGGLFNYEQYF. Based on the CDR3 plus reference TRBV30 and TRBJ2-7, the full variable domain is SQTIHQWPATLVQPVGSPLSLECTVEGTSNPNLYWYRQAAGRGLQLLFYSVGIGQISSEVPQNLSASRPQDRQFILSSKKLLLSDSGFYLCAWSVGGLFNYEQYFGPGTRLTVT.

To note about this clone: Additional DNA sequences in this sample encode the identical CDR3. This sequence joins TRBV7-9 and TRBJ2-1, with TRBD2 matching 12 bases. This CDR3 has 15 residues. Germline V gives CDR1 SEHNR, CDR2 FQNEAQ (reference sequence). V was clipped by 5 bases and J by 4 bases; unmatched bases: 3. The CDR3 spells CASSPLAGGYNEQFF. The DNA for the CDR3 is TGTGCCAGCAGCCCCCTAGCGGGAGGGTACAATGAGCAGTTCTTC.

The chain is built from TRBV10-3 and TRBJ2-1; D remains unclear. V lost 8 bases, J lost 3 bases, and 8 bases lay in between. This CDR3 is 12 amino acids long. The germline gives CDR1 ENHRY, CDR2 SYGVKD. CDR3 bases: TGTGCCATCGATGACGGCTACAATGAGCAGTTCTTC. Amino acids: CAIDDGYNEQFF.

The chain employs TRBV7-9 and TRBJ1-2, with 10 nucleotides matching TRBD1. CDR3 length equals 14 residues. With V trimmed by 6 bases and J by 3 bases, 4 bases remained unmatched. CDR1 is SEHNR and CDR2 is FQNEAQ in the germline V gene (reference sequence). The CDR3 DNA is TGTGCCAGCAGGTGGACAGGGGGTGACTATGGCTACACCTTC. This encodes CASRWTGGDYGYTF.